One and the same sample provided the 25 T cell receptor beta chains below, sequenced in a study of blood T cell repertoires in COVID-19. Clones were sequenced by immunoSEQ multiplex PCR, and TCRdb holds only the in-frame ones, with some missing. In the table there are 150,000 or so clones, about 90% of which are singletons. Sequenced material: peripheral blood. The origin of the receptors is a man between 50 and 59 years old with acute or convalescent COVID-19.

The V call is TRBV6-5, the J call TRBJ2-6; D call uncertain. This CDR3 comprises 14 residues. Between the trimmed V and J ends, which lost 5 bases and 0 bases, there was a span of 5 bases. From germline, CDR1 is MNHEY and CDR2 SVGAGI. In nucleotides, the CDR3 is TGTGCCAGCAGTCCCCTCTCTGGGGCCAACGTCCTGACTTTC. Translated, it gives CASSPLSGANVLTF.

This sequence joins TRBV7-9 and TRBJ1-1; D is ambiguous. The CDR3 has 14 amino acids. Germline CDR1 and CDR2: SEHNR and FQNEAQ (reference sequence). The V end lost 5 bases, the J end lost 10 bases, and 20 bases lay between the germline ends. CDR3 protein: CASSVRSSQDRAFF. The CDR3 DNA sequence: TGTGCCAGCAGCGTTAGATCATCCCAAGATAGAGCTTTCTTT.

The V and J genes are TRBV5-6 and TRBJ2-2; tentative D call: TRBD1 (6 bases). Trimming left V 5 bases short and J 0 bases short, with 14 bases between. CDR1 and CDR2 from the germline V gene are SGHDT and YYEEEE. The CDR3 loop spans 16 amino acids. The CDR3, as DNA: TGTGCCAGCAGTTTGAGGACAGACGCGAACACCGGGGAGCTGTTTTTT. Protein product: CASSLRTDANTGELFF.

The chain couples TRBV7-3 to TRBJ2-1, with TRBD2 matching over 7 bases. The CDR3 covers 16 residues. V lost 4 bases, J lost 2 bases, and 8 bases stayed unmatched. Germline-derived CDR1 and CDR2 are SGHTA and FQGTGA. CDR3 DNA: TGTGCCAGCAGCTCCACCCCTAGCGGAGCCTACAATGAGCAGTTCTTC. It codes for CASSSTPSGAYNEQFF.

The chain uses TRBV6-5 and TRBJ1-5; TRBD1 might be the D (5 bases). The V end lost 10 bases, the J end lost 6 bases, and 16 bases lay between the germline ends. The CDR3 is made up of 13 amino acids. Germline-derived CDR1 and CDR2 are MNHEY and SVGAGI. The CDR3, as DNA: TGTGCCACTACTTCGGGGGTGGGTCAGCCCCAGCATTTT. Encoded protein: CATTSGVGQPQHF.

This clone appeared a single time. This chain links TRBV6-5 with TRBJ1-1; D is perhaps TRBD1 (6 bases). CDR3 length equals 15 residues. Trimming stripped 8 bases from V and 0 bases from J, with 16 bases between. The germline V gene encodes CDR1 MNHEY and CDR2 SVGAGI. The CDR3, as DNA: TGTGCCAGCGGACAGCTGTCCTCCTTGAACACTGAAGCTTTCTTT. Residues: CASGQLSSLNTEAFF.

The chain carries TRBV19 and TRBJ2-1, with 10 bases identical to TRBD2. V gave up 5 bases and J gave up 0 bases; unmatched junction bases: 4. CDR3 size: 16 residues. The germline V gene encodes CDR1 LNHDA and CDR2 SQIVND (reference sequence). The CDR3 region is CASSGASGSSYNEQFF. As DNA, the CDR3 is TGTGCCAGTAGTGGAGCTAGCGGGAGCTCCTACAATGAGCAGTTCTTC.

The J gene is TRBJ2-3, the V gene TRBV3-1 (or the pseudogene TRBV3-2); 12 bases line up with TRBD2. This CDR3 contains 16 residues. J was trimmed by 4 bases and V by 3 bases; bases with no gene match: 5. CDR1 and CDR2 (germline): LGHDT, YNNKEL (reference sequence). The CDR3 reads CASSQRLAGAADTQYF. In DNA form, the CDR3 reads TGTGCCAGCAGCCAGCGACTAGCGGGAGCAGCAGATACGCAGTATTTT.

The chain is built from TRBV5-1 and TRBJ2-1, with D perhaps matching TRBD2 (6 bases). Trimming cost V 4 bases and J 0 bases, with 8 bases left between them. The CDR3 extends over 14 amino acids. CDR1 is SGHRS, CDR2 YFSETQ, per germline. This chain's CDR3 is CASSDGSSYNEQFF. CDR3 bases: TGCGCCAGCAGCGACGGGAGCTCCTACAATGAGCAGTTCTTC.

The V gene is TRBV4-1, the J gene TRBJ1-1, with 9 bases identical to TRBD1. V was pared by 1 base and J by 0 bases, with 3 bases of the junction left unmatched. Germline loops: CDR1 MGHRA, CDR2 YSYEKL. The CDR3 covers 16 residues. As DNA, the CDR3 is TGCGCCAGCAGCCAAGTGACAGGGGGGATGAACACTGAAGCTTTCTTT. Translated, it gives CASSQVTGGMNTEAFF.

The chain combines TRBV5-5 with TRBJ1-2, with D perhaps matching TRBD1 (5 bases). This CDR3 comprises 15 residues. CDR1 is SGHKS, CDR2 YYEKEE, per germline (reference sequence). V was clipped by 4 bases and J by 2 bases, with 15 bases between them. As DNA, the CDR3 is TGTGCCAGCAGCCATACAGGAGACCCAAACTATGGCTACACCTTC. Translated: CASSHTGDPNYGYTF.

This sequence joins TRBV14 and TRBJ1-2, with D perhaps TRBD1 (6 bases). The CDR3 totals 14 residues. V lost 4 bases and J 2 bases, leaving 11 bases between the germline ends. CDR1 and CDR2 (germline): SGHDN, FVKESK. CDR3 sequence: CASSPKTGNYGYTF. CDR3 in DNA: TGTGCCAGCAGCCCAAAGACAGGAAACTATGGCTACACCTTC. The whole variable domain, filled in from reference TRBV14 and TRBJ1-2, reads EAGVTQFPSHSVIEKGQTVTLRCDPISGHDNLYWYRRVMGKEIKFLLHFVKESKQDESGMPNNRFLAERTGGTYSTLKVQPAELEDSGVYFCASSPKTGNYGYTFGSGTRLTVV.

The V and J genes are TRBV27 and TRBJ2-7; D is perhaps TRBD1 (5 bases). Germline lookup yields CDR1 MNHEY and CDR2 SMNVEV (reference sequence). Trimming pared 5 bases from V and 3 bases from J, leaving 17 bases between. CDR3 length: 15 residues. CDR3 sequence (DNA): TGTGCCAGCAGTCCGTACACGGAAAGGGGCTACGAGCAGTACTTC. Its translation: CASSPYTERGYEQYF.

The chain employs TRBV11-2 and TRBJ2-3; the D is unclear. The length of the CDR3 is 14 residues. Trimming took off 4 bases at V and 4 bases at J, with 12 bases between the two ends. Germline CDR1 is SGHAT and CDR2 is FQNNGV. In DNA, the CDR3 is TGTGCCAGCAGCTATTCCCCCTCCGCAGATACGCAGTATTTT. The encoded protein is CASSYSPSADTQYF.

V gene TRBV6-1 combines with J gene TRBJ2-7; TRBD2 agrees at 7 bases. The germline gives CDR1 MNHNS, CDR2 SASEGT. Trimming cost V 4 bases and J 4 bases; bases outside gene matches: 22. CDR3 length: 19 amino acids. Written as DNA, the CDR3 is TGTGCCAGCAGTGGCCGGGGGGAGATTGATCGGTGGGACCGATACGAGCAGTACTTC. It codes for CASSGRGEIDRWDRYEQYF.

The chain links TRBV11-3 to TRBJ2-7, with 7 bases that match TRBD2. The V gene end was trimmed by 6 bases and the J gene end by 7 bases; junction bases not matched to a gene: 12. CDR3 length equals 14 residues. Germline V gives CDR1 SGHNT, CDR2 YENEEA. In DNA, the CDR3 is TGTGCCAGCAGTAAGGCGGGGAGGGGTGAGGAGCAGTACTTC. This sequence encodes CASSKAGRGEEQYF.

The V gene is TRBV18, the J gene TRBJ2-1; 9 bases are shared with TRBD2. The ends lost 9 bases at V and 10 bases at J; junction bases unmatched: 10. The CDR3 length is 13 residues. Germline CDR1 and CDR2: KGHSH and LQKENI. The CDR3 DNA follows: TGTGCCAGTCTAGCGGGAATCACGGGAGAGCAGTTCTTC. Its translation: CASLAGITGEQFF.

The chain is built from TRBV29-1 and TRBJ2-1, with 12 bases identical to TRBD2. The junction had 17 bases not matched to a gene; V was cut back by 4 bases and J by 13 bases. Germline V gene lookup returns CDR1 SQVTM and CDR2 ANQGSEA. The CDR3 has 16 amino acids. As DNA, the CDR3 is TGCAGCGTTGCCTCCTACAGCAGGACTAGCGGGAAAGAACAGTTCTTC. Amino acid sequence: CSVASYSRTSGKEQFF.

This CDR3 reads CATRVSGGGDQPQHF. The CDR3 bases are TGTGCCACCAGGGTTTCGGGGGGAGGAGATCAGCCCCAGCATTTT. J is TRBJ1-5 and V is TRBV19; possible D gene TRBD1, 5 bases. Germline V gene sequence: CDR1 LNHDA, CDR2 SQIVND (reference sequence). The V end lost 10 bases, the J end lost 5 bases, and 21 bases lay between the germline ends. The CDR3 runs to 15 residues.

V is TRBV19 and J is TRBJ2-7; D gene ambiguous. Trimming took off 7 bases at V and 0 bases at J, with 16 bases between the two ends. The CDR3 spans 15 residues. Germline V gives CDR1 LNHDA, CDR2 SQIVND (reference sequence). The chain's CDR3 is CASNPRPGNSYEQYF. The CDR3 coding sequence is TGTGCCAGTAATCCTAGGCCCGGAAACTCCTACGAGCAGTACTTC. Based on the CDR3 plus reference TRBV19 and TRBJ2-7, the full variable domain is DGGITQSPKYLFRKEGQNVTLSCEQNLNHDAMYWYRQDPGQGLRLIYYSQIVNDFQKGDIAEGYSVSREKKESFPLTVTSAQKNPTAFYLCASNPRPGNSYEQYFGPGTRLTVT.

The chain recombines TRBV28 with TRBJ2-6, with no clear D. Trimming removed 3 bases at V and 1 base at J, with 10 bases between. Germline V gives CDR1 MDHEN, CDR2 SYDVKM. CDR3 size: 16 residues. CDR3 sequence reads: CASSLVLRSGANVLTF. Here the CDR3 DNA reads TGTGCCAGCAGTTTGGTCCTTCGGTCTGGGGCCAACGTCCTGACTTTC.

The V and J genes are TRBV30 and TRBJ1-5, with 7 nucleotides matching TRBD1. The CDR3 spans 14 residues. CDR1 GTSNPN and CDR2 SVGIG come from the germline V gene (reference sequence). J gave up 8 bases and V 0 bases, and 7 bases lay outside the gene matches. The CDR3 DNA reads TGTGCCTGGAGTGTACAAGGGGGCACGGAGCCCCAGCATTTT. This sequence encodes CAWSVQGGTEPQHF.

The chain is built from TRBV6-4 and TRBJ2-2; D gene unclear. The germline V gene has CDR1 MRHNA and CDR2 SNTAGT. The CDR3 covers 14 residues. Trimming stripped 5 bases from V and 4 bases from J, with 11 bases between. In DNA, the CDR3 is TGTGCCAGCAGTTGGGCATCGAGCACCGGGGAGCTGTTTTTT. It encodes CASSWASSTGELFF.

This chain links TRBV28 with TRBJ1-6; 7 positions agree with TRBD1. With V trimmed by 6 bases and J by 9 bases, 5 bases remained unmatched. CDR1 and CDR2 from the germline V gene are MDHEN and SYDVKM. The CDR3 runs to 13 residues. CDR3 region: CASRRTGVSPLHF. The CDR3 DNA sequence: TGTGCCAGCAGACGAACAGGGGTTTCACCCCTCCACTTT. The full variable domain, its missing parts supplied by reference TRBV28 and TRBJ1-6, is DVKVTQSSRYLVKRTGEKVFLECVQDMDHENMFWYRQDPGLGLRLIYFSYDVKMKEKGDIPEGYSVSREKKERFSLILESASTNQTSMYLCASRRTGVSPLHFGNGTRLTVT.

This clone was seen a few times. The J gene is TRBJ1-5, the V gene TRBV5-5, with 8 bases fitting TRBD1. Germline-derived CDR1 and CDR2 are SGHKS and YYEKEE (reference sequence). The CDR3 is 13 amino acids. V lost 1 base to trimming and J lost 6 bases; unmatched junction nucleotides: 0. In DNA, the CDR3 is TGTGCCAGCAGCTTGACAGGGGGTCAGCCCCAGCATTTT. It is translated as CASSLTGGQPQHF.